This T cell receptor beta chain was identified during a study of human T cells and chemical hapten exposure. As for the study in general: Patients, largely female, had alopecia areata, totalis or universalis.

TCRdb fed the RACE reads into MiXCR, producing one record per CDR3 protein. The sample includes fewer than 200,000 distinct CDR3 sequences, approximately 29% of them seen just once. This sample's time point: pre-sensitization, week 0. Noted treatment: therapeutic diphenylcyclopropenone sensitization with weekly scalp DPC. Researchers sampled blood before each patch test went on. Unmatched junction bases numbered 14, after V lost 5 bases and J lost 4 bases. Germline V lookup: CDR1 MDHEN, CDR2 SYDVKM. There are 16 residues in the CDR3. The sequence derives from a woman younger than 45 with alopecia areata. Some clones in this sample may be carry-over from other donors' samples. The chain has TRBV28 and TRBJ2-7; 7 nucleotides match TRBD1. The sequences come from whole blood, collected in connection with sensitization to the hapten diphenylcyclopropenone (DPC). The DNA for the CDR3 is TGTGCCAGCAGTCCGCCGGGTTTGACAGGGTTGTACGAGCAGTACTTC. Residues: CASSPPGLTGLYEQYF.